This TCR beta chain is from a study of cytomegalovirus exposure and HLA in healthy donors. Researchers ran the PCR with 60 Vbeta and 13 Jbeta primers. Here immunoSEQ multiplex PCR was the method, and the copy in TCRdb shows in-frame clones only, minus some. The table lists under 200,000 clones, 75% to 80% of them singletons. V lost 6 bases and J 3 bases, leaving 17 bases between the germline ends. The CDR3 extends over 16 amino acids. Germline V CDR1 and CDR2: MDHEN, SYDVKM. Sample: PBMCs. The TCR comes from a woman in her forties in good health and CMV-seronegative. The rearrangement joins TRBV28 to TRBJ1-4; maybe TRBD1 (6 bases). The CDR3 reads CASSPPGGEANEKLFF. The DNA of the CDR3 is TGTGCCAGCAGCCCACCGGGGGGCGAAGCTAATGAAAAACTGTTTTTT.